Listed here are 20 T cell receptor beta chains from one sample, sequenced in a study of PD-1 blockade in classical Hodgkin lymphoma (TCRdb year 2020). The protocol used for the library was the immunoSEQ multiplex PCR assay. TCRdb stores this immuneACCESS table with in-frame sequences only. Part of the clones is absent; in the studies checked, under half of the shortfall reflects unresolved V genes, and no reason is known for the rest. This sample is represented by approximately 99,000 clones; approximately 80% of them were singletons. Roughly 15% of the sample is in the top ten clones. The intended sense of this specimen's time point label: cycle 2 day 1 (C2D1) of nivolumab. Relapse after autologous stem cell transplantation had occurred in all trial patients, and cohorts A, B and C were distinguished by prior brentuximab vedotin exposure. This specimen was peripheral blood mononuclear cells (PBMCs), taken before the second cycle of nivolumab. The origin of the receptors is a human donor with classical Hodgkin lymphoma.

V and J are TRBV11-2 and TRBJ1-5; D uncertain. The CDR3 consists of 16 residues. Germline V lookup: CDR1 SGHAT, CDR2 FQNNGV. Trimming removed 3 bases at V and 3 bases at J, with 15 bases between. The CDR3 DNA reads as TGTGCCAGCAGCTTCCACGATGCCTCCCCCAATCAGCCCCAGCATTTT. It specifies CASSFHDASPNQPQHF.

The chain employs TRBV2 and TRBJ1-5; D perhaps matches TRBD1 (5 bases). The CDR3 sequence is 14 residues long. Germline-derived CDR1 and CDR2 are SNHLY and FYNNEI. V lost 6 bases to trimming and J lost 3 bases, with 12 bases between them. CDR3 DNA sequence: TGTGCCAGCAGCCACGCAGGGTACAATCAGCCCCAGCATTTT. This sequence encodes CASSHAGYNQPQHF.

CDR3 DNA sequence: TGTGCCTGGAGCGTATCTCAGGGTAACATTCAGTACTTC. Its protein product is CAWSVSQGNIQYF. The V and J genes are TRBV30 and TRBJ2-4; the D gene is possibly TRBD1 (5 bases). Germline V gene lookup returns CDR1 GTSNPN and CDR2 SVGIG (reference sequence). The CDR3 has 13 amino acids. V was shortened by 3 bases and J by 7 bases, with 13 bases between the two germline ends.

By proportion, this clone is medium-sized (0.01 to 0.1%). The chain carries TRBV19 and TRBJ1-1; no reliable D call. This CDR3 spans 15 amino acids. Germline lookup yields CDR1 LNHDA and CDR2 SQIVND (reference sequence). Trimming took off 4 bases at V and 0 bases at J, with 12 bases between the two ends. The CDR3 loop reads CASSRTSGLNTEAFF. In DNA, the CDR3 is TGTGCCAGTAGTAGAACTTCGGGGTTGAACACTGAAGCTTTCTTT.

This chain uses TRBV7-2 with TRBJ2-7; the match to TRBD2 covers 11 bases. Trimming at V came to 5 bases and at J to 3 bases, leaving 6 bases not matched to a gene. Germline CDR1 is SGHTA and CDR2 is FQGNSA. The length of the CDR3 is 15 residues. CDR3: CASSRTTSGNYEQYF. CDR3 in DNA: TGTGCCAGCAGCCGCACGACTAGCGGGAACTACGAGCAGTACTTC.

The chain links TRBV6-6 to TRBJ2-2; D ambiguous. This CDR3 has 13 amino acids. Trimming stripped 4 bases from V and 3 bases from J, with 6 bases between. CDR1 is MNHNY and CDR2 is SVGAGI in the germline V gene (reference sequence). The CDR3 nucleotides read TGTGCCAGCAGTTCGACCGACACCGGGGAGCTGTTTTTT. It specifies CASSSTDTGELFF.

The J gene is TRBJ1-2, the V gene TRBV19, with D unresolved. The CDR3 is 13 amino acids. Per the germline V gene, CDR1 is LNHDA and CDR2 is SQIVND (reference sequence). V was trimmed by 10 bases and J by 3 bases, leaving 15 bases between them. CDR3 coding DNA: TGTGCCACCAGACTCCGAAGGGACTATGGCTACACCTTC. It yields the protein CATRLRRDYGYTF.

This clone was seen once. The J gene is TRBJ2-5, the V gene TRBV5-6; no clear D gene. In germline, CDR1 is SGHDT, CDR2 YYEEEE. Deletions cut 2 bases from V and 4 bases from J, with 9 bases between. The CDR3 consists of 13 residues. The CDR3 protein is CASSFSSGETQYF. The CDR3 DNA is TGTGCCAGCAGCTTCTCCAGTGGAGAGACCCAGTACTTC.

This clone appeared once. The V gene is TRBV28, the J gene TRBJ2-3, with 12 bases aligning to TRBD2. V gave up 3 bases and J gave up 1 base; unmatched junction bases: 8. The germline V gene has CDR1 MDHEN and CDR2 SYDVKM. This CDR3 has 18 amino acids. CDR3 DNA sequence: TGTGCCAGCAGTTTCAGCCTAGCGGGAGGGCCGGGCACAGATACGCAGTATTTT. It specifies CASSFSLAGGPGTDTQYF.

This chain links TRBV19 with TRBJ2-1; D gene ambiguous. This CDR3 comprises 14 residues. The V end lost 3 bases, the J end lost 8 bases, and 14 bases lay between the germline ends. Germline CDR1 LNHDA, CDR2 SQIVND (reference sequence). The CDR3 DNA sequence: TGTGCCAGTAGTATTCGGACCCTTTCGGATGAGCAGTTCTTC. Its protein is CASSIRTLSDEQFF.

This clone was seen a few times. The rearrangement uses TRBV19 and TRBJ2-5; 7 bases are shared with TRBD1. Germline V gene data show CDR1 as LNHDA and CDR2 as SQIVND (reference sequence). After removal of 4 bases from V and 7 bases from J, the junction contained 12 bases not matched to a gene. This CDR3 is built from 15 residues. This CDR3 is CASSTLDRPVGTQYF. CDR3 nucleotides: TGTGCCAGTAGTACCTTGGACAGGCCGGTAGGGACCCAGTACTTC.

This CDR3 is CATSRDRAGGETQYF. In DNA, the CDR3 is TGTGCCACCAGCAGAGATCGGGCGGGGGGAGAGACCCAGTACTTC. The chain recombines TRBV15 with TRBJ2-5; 8 bases fit TRBD2. Germline V gives CDR1 LNHNV, CDR2 YYDKDF (reference sequence). The CDR3 has 15 residues. With V trimmed by 0 bases and J by 4 bases, 4 bases remained unmatched. Combining the CDR3 with reference TRBV15 and TRBJ2-5 gives the whole variable domain DAMVIQNPRYQVTQFGKPVTLSCSQTLNHNVMYWYQQKSSQAPKLLFHYYDKDFNNEADTPDNFQSRRPNTSFCFLDIRSPGLGDTAMYLCATSRDRAGGETQYFGPGTRLLVL.

The chain has TRBV28 and TRBJ2-2; 11 nucleotides align to TRBD2. The germline V gene encodes CDR1 MDHEN and CDR2 SYDVKM. V shed 8 bases, J shed 3 bases, and the junction held 5 bases outside the gene matches. The CDR3 is 15 residues long. CDR3 sequence reads: CASLTSGRDTGELFF. In nucleotides, the CDR3 is TGTGCCAGCTTAACTAGCGGGAGAGACACCGGGGAGCTGTTTTTT.

V usage is TRBV7-3 and J usage is TRBJ2-1, with D maybe TRBD2 (6 bases). Trimming removed 0 bases from V and 11 bases from J, with 11 bases in between. The CDR3 length is 13 residues. Germline lookup yields CDR1 SGHTA and CDR2 FQGTGA. The CDR3 DNA reads as TGTGCCAGCAGCTTAACTGCGCTAGCGCAGCAGTTCTTC. Protein sequence: CASSLTALAQQFF.

This clone was seen a single time. The rearrangement links TRBV7-2 to TRBJ2-1; 10 bases map to TRBD2. CDR1 is SGHTA and CDR2 is FQGNSA in the germline V gene. The CDR3 consists of 15 residues. Trimming took 1 base from V and 9 from J; bases not matched to a gene: 6. In DNA form, the CDR3 reads TGTGCCAGCAGCTTAGTGGCTAGCGGGAGTAGTGAGCAGTTCTTC. This encodes CASSLVASGSSEQFF.

To note about this clone: Other DNA sequences of this sample code for an identical CDR3. The chain employs TRBV11-3 and TRBJ2-7; D is unresolved. The CDR3 is 14 amino acids. Germline assignment: CDR1 SGHNT and CDR2 YENEEA. The germline V and J ends were trimmed by 1 base and 1 base, with 8 bases remaining between them. CDR3 region: CASSLGPSSYEQYF. CDR3 DNA sequence: TGTGCCAGCAGCTTAGGCCCTAGTTCCTACGAGCAGTACTTC.

The chain combines TRBV7-2 with TRBJ2-5, with D perhaps TRBD1 (6 bases). The CDR3 has 13 residues. Trimming removed 1 base at V and 4 bases at J, with 7 bases between. CDR1 SGHTA and CDR2 FQGNSA come from the germline V gene. The CDR3 here is CASSLVRGETQYF. CDR3 coding DNA: TGTGCCAGCAGCTTAGTCAGGGGAGAGACCCAGTACTTC.

J is TRBJ1-1 and V is TRBV5-1, with 9 bases lining up with TRBD1. There are 16 residues in the CDR3. V lost 2 bases and J lost 5; bases outside the gene matches: 10. The germline V gene encodes CDR1 SGHRS and CDR2 YFSETQ. CDR3 DNA sequence: TGCGCCAGCAGCTTTGGGAGTGGGACAGGGTGGACTGAAGCTTTCTTT. It specifies CASSFGSGTGWTEAFF.

This sequence joins TRBV25-1 and TRBJ2-5; D not certain. The tail of the sequence fits TRBJ2-7 better, so the J call may be wrong. This CDR3 region has 13 residues. Germline values: CDR1 MGHDK, CDR2 SYGVNS. The CDR3 DNA follows: TGTGCCAGCAGTGATGGCCCGGGCTCCGAGCAGTACTTC. Amino acid sequence: CASSDGPGSEQYF.

The chain combines TRBV5-1 with TRBJ2-7, with 9 positions matching TRBD2. CDR1 and CDR2 from the germline V gene are SGHRS and YFSETQ. The CDR3 runs to 14 residues. V lost 6 bases to trimming and J lost 5 bases; unmatched junction nucleotides: 9. The CDR3 sequence is CASNSGTSPHEQYF. Here the CDR3 DNA reads TGCGCCAGCAACTCCGGGACTAGCCCCCACGAGCAGTACTTC.